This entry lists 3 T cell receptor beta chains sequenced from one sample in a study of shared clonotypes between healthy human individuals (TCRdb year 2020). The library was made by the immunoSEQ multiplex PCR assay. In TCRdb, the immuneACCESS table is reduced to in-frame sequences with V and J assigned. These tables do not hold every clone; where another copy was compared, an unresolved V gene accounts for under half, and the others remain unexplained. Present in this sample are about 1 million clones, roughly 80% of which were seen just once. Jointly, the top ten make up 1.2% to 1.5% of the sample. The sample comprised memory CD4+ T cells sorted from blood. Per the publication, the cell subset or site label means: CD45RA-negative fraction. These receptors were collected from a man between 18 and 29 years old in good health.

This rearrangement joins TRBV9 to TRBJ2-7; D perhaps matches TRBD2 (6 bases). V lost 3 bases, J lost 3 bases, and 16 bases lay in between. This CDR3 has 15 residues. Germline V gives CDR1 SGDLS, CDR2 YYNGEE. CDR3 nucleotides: TGTGCCAGCAGCGCAGACAGCGGGCGGTACTACGAGCAGTACTTC. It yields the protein CASSADSGRYYEQYF.

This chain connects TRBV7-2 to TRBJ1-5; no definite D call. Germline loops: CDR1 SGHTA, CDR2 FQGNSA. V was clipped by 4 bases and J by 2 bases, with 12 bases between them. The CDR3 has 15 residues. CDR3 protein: CASSSDGRGNQPQHF. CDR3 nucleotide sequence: TGTGCCAGCAGCTCCGATGGAAGGGGCAATCAGCCCCAGCATTTT.

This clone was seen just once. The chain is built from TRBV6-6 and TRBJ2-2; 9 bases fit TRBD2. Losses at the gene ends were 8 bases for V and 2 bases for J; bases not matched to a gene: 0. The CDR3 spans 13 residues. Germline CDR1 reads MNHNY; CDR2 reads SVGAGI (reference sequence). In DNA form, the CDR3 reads TGTGCCAGCCTAGCGGGAAACACCGGGGAGCTGTTTTTT. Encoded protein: CASLAGNTGELFF.